These T cell receptor beta chains were read from a single sample in a study of T cells in Graves' hyperthyroidism and ophthalmopathy. Each CDR3 protein is one row after TCRdb ran MiXCR on the multiplex PCR reads. The table lists roughly 840,000 distinct CDR3 sequences, around 38% of them singletons. Specimen: blood. Receptors were obtained from a man aged 18 to 29 with Graves' hyperthyroidism. CDR3s include the opening cysteine and the closing phenylalanine or tryptophan. A D gene is named only where the DNA matches it firmly. Clone size is shown for a subset of rows, as once, few, many or a class of expanded clone.

j_call clone_size d_call v_call cdr3_aa cdr3_nt
TRBJ1-6 - TRBD1 TRBV6-5 CATWDRWDSPLHF TGTGCCACCTGGGACAGGTGGGATTCACCCCTCCACTTT
TRBJ1-2 many - TRBV12-3/TRBV12-4 CASSFDGYGYTF TGTGCCAGCAGTTTTGACGGTTATGGCTACACCTTC
TRBJ1-5 many TRBD1 TRBV20-1 CSAKQGGQPQHF TGCAGTGCAAAGCAGGGGGGTCAGCCCCAGCATTTT
TRBJ2-7 few - TRBV7-9 CASSFSAGDEQYF TGTGCCAGCAGCTTTTCAGCGGGCGACGAGCAGTACTTC
TRBJ2-7 - TRBD1 TRBV7-2 CASSLDSGTASYEQYF TGTGCCAGCAGCTTAGACTCCGGGACAGCATCCTACGAGCAGTACTTC
TRBJ1-1 few TRBD1 TRBV7-2 CASSPYRGSETTEAFF TGTGCCAGCAGCCCGTACAGGGGTTCGGAGACCACTGAAGCTTTCTTT
TRBJ2-7 few TRBD2 TRBV7-2 CASSLDQRGYEQYF TGTGCCAGCAGCTTAGATCAGCGGGGGTACGAGCAGTACTTC
TRBJ2-5 few TRBD2 TRBV7-2 CASSFVGSLAGGETQYF TGTGCCAGCAGCTTTGTGGGGAGCCTAGCGGGAGGAGAGACCCAGTACTTC
TRBJ1-1 many TRBD1 TRBV19 CATRQGDLNTEAFF TGTGCCACTAGACAGGGGGACTTGAACACTGAAGCTTTCTTT
TRBJ1-6 many - TRBV7-8 CASSPGPYYNSPLHF TGTGCCAGCAGCCCCGGACCTTACTATAATTCACCCCTCCACTTT
TRBJ2-5 few TRBD1 TRBV10-3 CAINKDREETQYF TGTGCCATCAACAAGGACAGGGAGGAGACCCAGTACTTC
TRBJ2-5 - TRBD2 TRBV12-3/TRBV12-4 CASSGTMQETQYF TGTGCCAGCAGTGGGACTATGCAAGAGACCCAGTACTTC
TRBJ2-7 many - TRBV20-1 CSARKDGTREQYF TGCAGTGCTAGAAAGGACGGGACTCGCGAGCAGTACTTC
TRBJ2-7 - TRBD2 TRBV10-3 CASREDPVGPYEQYF TGTGCCAGCCGGGAGGATCCGGTGGGGCCTTACGAGCAGTACTTC
TRBJ1-3 - - TRBV7-2 CASSQEPGTEDGYTIYF TGTGCCAGCAGCCAGGAGCCCGGGACGGAGGATGGCTACACCATATATTTT
TRBJ1-2 - TRBD1 TRBV29-1 CSASSFGTEGVGYTF TGCAGCGCCAGCAGCTTCGGGACAGAAGGTGTTGGCTACACCTTC
TRBJ2-7 few - TRBV6-1 CASSEVTYEQYF TGTGCCAGTTCGGAGGTCACCTACGAGCAGTACTTC
TRBJ1-1 many - TRBV2 CASGTPEAFF TGTGCCAGTGGGACACCTGAAGCTTTCTTT
TRBJ1-1 many - TRBV2 CASSARNTEAFF TGTGCCAGCAGCGCCCGTAACACTGAAGCTTTCTTT
TRBJ1-1 - - TRBV10-3 CASSYSGPAGNTEAFF TGTGCCAGCAGTTACTCGGGGCCGGCGGGGAACACTGAAGCTTTCTTT
TRBJ2-5 few TRBD2 TRBV12-3/TRBV12-4 CASSLWGLEETQYF TGTGCCAGCAGTTTATGGGGACTAGAAGAGACCCAGTACTTC
TRBJ1-5 many - TRBV15 CATSRGDGEVSNQPQHF TGTGCCACCAGCAGAGGAGACGGGGAGGTGAGCAATCAGCCCCAGCATTTT
TRBJ1-5 few - TRBV4-3 CASSQVVGQPQHF TGCGCCAGCAGCCAAGTTGTGGGGCAGCCCCAGCATTTT
TRBJ1-1 - TRBD1 TRBV5-1 CASSVGQGFNRVDTEAFF TGCGCCAGCAGCGTGGGACAGGGGTTTAACAGGGTCGACACTGAAGCTTTCTTT
TRBJ2-4 - - TRBV9 CASSVGGGIQYF TGTGCCAGCAGCGTAGGAGGGGGGATTCAGTACTTC
TRBJ1-2 many TRBD1 TRBV5-1 CASSLNTGAEFGYTF TGCGCCAGCAGCTTGAACACAGGGGCGGAATTTGGCTACACCTTC
TRBJ1-1 many - TRBV2 CASRSDGTPEAFF TGTGCCAGCAGATCAGACGGGACGCCGGAAGCTTTCTTT
TRBJ2-5 many - TRBV2 CASLEDRQETQYF TGTGCCAGTTTAGAGGACAGACAAGAGACCCAGTACTTC
TRBJ2-5 many - TRBV20-1 CSARRPGTREETQYF TGCAGTGCTCGCCGGCCCGGGACCCGGGAGGAGACCCAGTACTTC
TRBJ2-7 many - TRBV9 CASSPRRDVYEQYF TGTGCCAGCAGCCCCCGACGGGATGTCTACGAGCAGTACTTC
TRBJ2-7 - - TRBV20-1 CSARRQANSYEQYF TGCAGTGCTAGACGACAGGCAAACTCCTACGAGCAGTACTTC
TRBJ2-7 - TRBD1 TRBV7-9 CASSPTTDRGVHEQYF TGTGCCAGCAGCCCCACGACGGACAGGGGGGTCCACGAGCAGTACTTC
TRBJ1-1 - - TRBV2 CASGEALGGVNTEAFF TGTGCCAGCGGTGAAGCGCTTGGGGGGGTGAACACTGAAGCTTTCTTT
TRBJ2-7 few TRBD1 TRBV5-1 CASSGIRDSLLEQYF TGCGCCAGCAGCGGCATCCGGGACAGTCTATTGGAGCAGTACTTC
TRBJ2-5 many - TRBV20-1 CSATDGYQETQYF TGCAGTGCTACTGACGGGTACCAAGAGACCCAGTACTTC
TRBJ1-6 - TRBD1 TRBV25-1 CASSSDMDRGNSPLHF TGTGCCAGCTCATCAGATATGGACAGGGGGAATTCACCCCTCCACTTT
TRBJ2-7 - TRBD1 TRBV20-1 CSAGDYRTGSEQYF TGCAGTGCTGGAGACTACCGGACAGGGAGCGAGCAGTACTTC